A selection of T cell receptor beta chains follows, all from one sample in a study of blood T cells in healthy people across ages. TCRdb passed the 5' RACE reads through MiXCR, listing each CDR3 protein once. The profile shows roughly 1.5 million distinct CDR3 sequences, roughly 43% of them singletons. The sequenced sample consisted of blood. All receptors come from a woman younger than 30 in good health. Each CDR3 is given with its conserved first and last residue. A D gene is named only where the DNA matches it firmly. Expanded clones are given a class, and other clones once, few, many or no size at all.

CDR3 DNA | CDR3 protein | D gene | V gene | clone size | J gene
TGTGCCAGTAGTTCTCTAAGCGGGGACGAGCAGTACTTC | CASSSLSGDEQYF | TRBD2 | TRBV19 | NA | TRBJ2-7
TGCAGCGTTAGGGAGTACTATGGCTACACCTTC | CSVREYYGYTF | NA | TRBV29-1 | NA | TRBJ1-2
TGCAGTGCTTTACGCGGGGGGGCTCACAATGAGCAGTTCTTC | CSALRGGAHNEQFF | TRBD2 | TRBV20-1 | NA | TRBJ2-1
TGTGCCAGCAGCTTAGCCAAGGGCCAAGAGACCCAGTACTTC | CASSLAKGQETQYF | NA | TRBV7-2 | few | TRBJ2-5
TGTGCCAGCAGCTTTTTGGGGCGGGAGAGGTCAGATACGCAGTATTTT | CASSFLGRERSDTQYF | TRBD2 | TRBV5-6 | NA | TRBJ2-3
TGTGCCAGCAGCCGACGTTGGGGGACAGATACGCAGTATTTT | CASSRRWGTDTQYF | NA | TRBV11-2 | NA | TRBJ2-3
TGTGCCAGCAGCTTAGTAAGAACGGACACTGAAGCTTTCTTT | CASSLVRTDTEAFF | NA | TRBV11-2 | NA | TRBJ1-1
TGTGCCAGCAGCTTAGCCAGGGGGCTCCTTTACGAGCAGTACTTC | CASSLARGLLYEQYF | TRBD1 | TRBV7-3 | NA | TRBJ2-7
TGCAGTGCTAGAGATTTGGGGGTAGATGAGCAGTTCTTC | CSARDLGVDEQFF | NA | TRBV20-1 | few | TRBJ2-1
TGTGCCAGCAGCCGGAGGGGGGGCTTTGACGAGCAGTACTTC | CASSRRGGFDEQYF | NA | TRBV16 | NA | TRBJ2-7
TGTGCCAGCAGTGACCCAAGACAGGGTACCCTTATCGACGAGCAGTACTTC | CASSDPRQGTLIDEQYF | TRBD1 | TRBV25-1 | few | TRBJ2-7
TGTGCCAGCAGCCCCAGGGTAGCGGCCTACAATGAGCAGTTCTTC | CASSPRVAAYNEQFF | NA | TRBV7-2 | NA | TRBJ2-1
TGCGCCAGCGCTGGGCTAGGCACAGATACGCAGTATTTT | CASAGLGTDTQYF | NA | TRBV5-1 | NA | TRBJ2-3
TGTGCCAGCACCATATACAGCTCCTACAATGAGCAGTACTTC | CASTIYSSYNEQYF | NA | TRBV28 | NA | TRBJ2-7
TGTGCCAGCAGCCAAGATACAGGAGGCTATAGCAATCAGCCCCAGCATTTT | CASSQDTGGYSNQPQHF | NA | TRBV4-2 | NA | TRBJ1-5
TGTGCCAGCAGCGTAGCATATGGGCAGAAGATCTACGAGCAGTACTTC | CASSVAYGQKIYEQYF | NA | TRBV9 | NA | TRBJ2-7
TGTGTCAGCAGTTTAAGTAGGGCCTCTGTGTACTTC | CVSSLSRASVYF | NA | TRBV12-3/TRBV12-4 | NA | TRBJ2-7
TGCAGCGGCCGGTTACAGGGTTTAGCGCAAGATACGCAGTATTTT | CSGRLQGLAQDTQYF | NA | TRBV20-1 | NA | TRBJ2-3
TGTGCCAGCAGCACGGGACGGATAAGCTATGGCTACACCTTC | CASSTGRISYGYTF | NA | TRBV5-6 | NA | TRBJ1-2
TGTGCCAGCAGCTTAGAGGCTAGCGGGGGAACAGATACGCAGTATTTT | CASSLEASGGTDTQYF | TRBD2 | TRBV11-2 | many | TRBJ2-3
TGCGCCAGTTTCGGGGGACAGGGGTACGGCTACACCTTC | CASFGGQGYGYTF | TRBD1 | TRBV5-1 | NA | TRBJ1-2
TGTGCCATCAAAGGGACAGGTTACGCAGATACGCAGTATTTT | CAIKGTGYADTQYF | TRBD1 | TRBV10-3 | NA | TRBJ2-3